These 22 T cell receptor beta chains originate from one sample sequenced in a study of human T cells and chemical hapten exposure (dated by TCRdb to 2020 to 2023). Library preparation used RACE. Instrument used: NextSeq 500. In TCRdb, the public reads were trimmed at Q25 with fastp and aligned with MiXCR, with productive beta chains retained. One record per CDR3 amino acid sequence lists the most common genes and DNA. The sample records some 36,000 distinct CDR3 sequences, more than 9% of which are singletons. Roughly 25% of the sample lies in the top ten. The sample's time point label is to be understood as: patch test 3, about 24 weeks after DPC sensitization. The treatment or condition tag for this specimen amounts to: therapeutic diphenylcyclopropenone sensitization with weekly scalp DPC. Unfractionated whole blood was collected in Tempus Blood RNA tubes, and total RNA was extracted from that blood.

The specimen comprised whole blood, sampled in connection with sensitization to the hapten diphenylcyclopropenone (DPC). These receptors were collected from a man aged 45 to 65 with alopecia areata. Some clones in this sample may be carry-over from other donors' samples.

This clonotype has ten or more counts. V gene TRBV6-6 combines with J gene TRBJ2-7; 15 bases match TRBD2. From germline, CDR1 is MNHNY and CDR2 SVGAGI (reference sequence). Trimming at V came to 6 bases and at J to 6 bases, leaving 9 bases not matched to a gene. This CDR3 is 16 amino acids long. The CDR3 spells CASRRTSGRALLEQYF. The DNA for the CDR3 is TGTGCCAGCAGACGGACTAGCGGGAGGGCCCTCCTCGAGCAGTACTTC.

This clonotype was observed at least ten times. The CDR3 reads CSVEDTQNYGYTF. CDR3 nucleotides: TGCAGCGTTGAGGATACACAGAACTATGGCTACACCTTC. This chain connects TRBV29-1 to TRBJ1-2; D remains unclear. Germline values: CDR1 SQVTM, CDR2 ANQGSEA. The CDR3 totals 13 residues. V lost 3 bases to trimming and J lost 2 bases, with 10 bases between them.

This clonotype was seen ten or more times. The junction and the germline gene differ at one end; a read error may be behind it. The rearrangement links TRBV12-3 or TRBV12-4 to TRBJ1-3; D gene unclear. CDR3 length: 15 residues. The CDR3 coding sequence is TGTGCCAGCAGTTTCCAGAGCTCCTCTGAAAACACCATATATTTT. Residues: CASSFQSSSENTIYF.

The chain is built from TRBV29-1 and TRBJ2-2; 9 nucleotides line up with TRBD1. The ends lost 7 bases at V and 1 base at J; junction bases unmatched: 4. Germline-derived CDR1 and CDR2 are SQVTM and ANQGSEA. The CDR3 extends over 14 amino acids. The CDR3 sequence is CSAGTGLNTGELFF. For the CDR3, the DNA is TGCAGCGCCGGGACAGGGTTGAACACCGGGGAGCTGTTTTTT.

This clonotype was recorded a few times. This chain connects TRBV28 to TRBJ2-3, with 7 bases that match TRBD1. CDR1 is MDHEN, CDR2 SYDVKM, per germline. The CDR3 runs 14 residues. V dropped 5 bases and J dropped 5; count of bases not matched to a gene: 7. CDR3 amino acids: CASSPTGVGDTQYF. CDR3 sequence (DNA): TGTGCCAGCAGTCCCACAGGGGTCGGAGATACGCAGTATTTT.

The chain is built from TRBV6-6 and TRBJ1-6; 9 positions agree with TRBD1. In germline, CDR1 is MNHNY, CDR2 SVGAGI (reference sequence). Trimming cost V 7 bases and J 9 bases; bases outside gene matches: 10. The CDR3 spans 15 residues. The CDR3 sequence: CASTFLGQGGSPLHF. CDR3 nucleotides: TGTGCCAGCACCTTCCTGGGACAGGGAGGTTCACCCCTCCACTTT.

This clonotype was detected ten times or more. The chain employs TRBV9 and TRBJ2-1, with TRBD2 matching over 8 bases. V lost 0 bases and J lost 6; bases outside the gene matches: 5. The length of the CDR3 is 15 residues. Germline CDR1 reads SGDLS; CDR2 reads YYNGEE. Written as DNA, the CDR3 is TGTGCCAGCAGCGTAGAGGAGCGGGAGAGCAATGAGCAGTTCTTC. This encodes CASSVEERESNEQFF.

In its sample, this clonotype was seen many times. The rearrangement uses TRBV29-1 and TRBJ2-1, with TRBD2 identical over 7 bases. After removal of 2 bases from V and 12 bases from J, the junction contained 19 bases not matched to a gene. The CDR3 runs to 16 residues. Germline V gene data show CDR1 as SQVTM and CDR2 as ANQGSEA. CDR3: CSVEPPWTSRGLRQFF. In DNA, the CDR3 is TGCAGCGTTGAACCCCCGTGGACTAGTAGAGGATTGCGGCAGTTCTTC.

The chain has TRBV19 and TRBJ2-3, with D uncertain. The CDR3 length is 14 residues. CDR1 LNHDA and CDR2 SQIVND come from the germline V gene (reference sequence). V shed 5 bases and J shed 1 base, with 10 bases lying between them. CDR3 DNA sequence: TGTGCCAGTAGTTGGCCAGGTGGCACAGATACGCAGTATTTT. It encodes CASSWPGGTDTQYF.

This clonotype was counted many times. This chain connects TRBV7-9 to TRBJ1-2; D remains unclear. This CDR3 has 16 residues. Germline V gene sequence: CDR1 SEHNR, CDR2 FQNEAQ (reference sequence). Trimming took off 5 bases at V and 3 bases at J, with 19 bases between the two ends. The CDR3 nucleotides are TGTGCCAGCAGCCTGGTTTTTTTTAGGGAAGACTATGGCTACACCTTC. Its translation: CASSLVFFREDYGYTF.

This clonotype was recorded many times. The chain carries TRBV18 and TRBJ2-1; no reliable D call. The CDR3 spans 13 residues. V was trimmed by 2 bases and J by 5 bases, leaving 7 bases between them. The germline gives CDR1 KGHSH, CDR2 LQKENI. Here the CDR3 reads CASSPGSDNEQFF. The CDR3 nucleotides read TGTGCCAGCTCACCAGGGTCTGACAATGAGCAGTTCTTC.

This clonotype was seen repeatedly, ten times or more. The chain is built from TRBV19 and TRBJ2-7, with D perhaps TRBD2 (5 bases). Germline V CDR1 and CDR2: LNHDA, SQIVND (reference sequence). The germline V and J ends were trimmed by 3 bases and 5 bases, with 11 bases remaining between them. This CDR3 has 13 residues. The chain's CDR3 is CASSIRRSDEQYF. The CDR3 DNA reads TGTGCCAGTAGTATCCGGAGGTCCGACGAGCAGTACTTC.

This clonotype was found many times. This chain connects TRBV19 to TRBJ2-1, with D perhaps given as TRBD1 or TRBD2 (8 bases each). Germline-derived CDR1 and CDR2 are LNHDA and SQIVND (reference sequence). The CDR3 loop spans 21 amino acids. With 2 bases removed from V and 0 bases from J, the gap between germline ends came to 26 bases. DNA for the CDR3: TGTGCCAGTAGTATATCAGGGGGCCTTAGCGGGAATCCCCTCTCCTACAATGAGCAGTTCTTC. It is translated as CASSISGGLSGNPLSYNEQFF.

The sample holds a few counts of this clonotype. The genes are TRBV11-2 and TRBJ2-1; D ambiguous. The ends were cut back, 3 bases at V and 7 bases at J, with 13 bases in the middle. Germline V gene data show CDR1 as SGHAT and CDR2 as FQNNGV. This CDR3 contains 14 residues. CDR3 amino acids: CASSFGSNGNEQFF. CDR3 bases: TGTGCCAGCAGCTTTGGCAGCAACGGGAATGAGCAGTTCTTC.

This clonotype has more than one count but fewer than ten. The CDR3 bases are TGCGCCAGCAGTGAGCGAGGGGATTTCGGCACCATATATTTT. It is translated as CASSERGDFGTIYF. The gene calls are TRBV10-2 and TRBJ1-3; possibly TRBD1 for D (5 bases). Trimming removed 2 bases at V and 9 bases at J, with 14 bases between. Germline-derived CDR1 and CDR2 are WSHSY and SAAADI. The CDR3 totals 14 residues.

This clonotype occurred many times. The V call is TRBV12-3 or TRBV12-4, the J call TRBJ2-1; D is perhaps TRBD2 (5 bases). The CDR3 loop spans 15 amino acids. V was trimmed by 4 bases and J by 0 bases, leaving 10 bases between them. Written as DNA, the CDR3 is TGTGCCAGCAGTTACCTAGCTCGCTCCTACAATGAGCAGTTCTTC. Protein product: CASSYLARSYNEQFF.

This clonotype has just a few counts. This chain joins TRBV6-1 and TRBJ2-7; 8 nucleotides agree with TRBD1. Unmatched junction bases numbered 10, after V lost 8 bases and J lost 1 base. Germline V CDR1 and CDR2: MNHNS, SASEGT. The CDR3 spans 15 residues. The CDR3 DNA is TGTGCCAGCGTAACCGGGACAGGACTATCCTACGAGCAGTACTTC. This gives the protein CASVTGTGLSYEQYF.

This clonotype was seen ten or more times. The rearrangement uses TRBV4-1 and TRBJ2-5, with D tentatively TRBD1 (5 bases). The CDR3 is 14 amino acids. V lost 1 base, J lost 5 bases, and 11 bases lay in between. From germline, CDR1 is MGHRA and CDR2 YSYEKL. CDR3 coding DNA: TGCGCCAGCAGCCAAGTCTGGGGCTCGGAGACCCAGTACTTC. Translated: CASSQVWGSETQYF.

V gene TRBV7-2 combines with J gene TRBJ2-1, with D unresolved. V was trimmed by 0 bases and J by 0 bases, leaving 6 bases between them. This CDR3 contains 15 residues. Looked up from germline, CDR1 is SGHTA and CDR2 is FQGNSA. The CDR3: CASSLAKASYNEQFF. The CDR3 bases are TGTGCCAGCAGCTTAGCAAAAGCCTCCTACAATGAGCAGTTCTTC.

In its sample, this clonotype was seen many times. The chain employs TRBV7-2 and TRBJ2-7, with unresolved D. The germline gives CDR1 SGHTA, CDR2 FQGNSA. The CDR3 length is 14 residues. Deletions cut 4 bases from V and 4 bases from J, with 14 bases between. The CDR3 region has the DNA TGTGCCAGCAGCTCATCGGCCGTCTTGTACGAGCAGTACTTC. It encodes CASSSSAVLYEQYF.

This clonotype was detected ten times or more. The chain couples TRBV7-9 to TRBJ2-1; 7 nucleotides line up with TRBD2. With V trimmed by 1 base and J by 5 bases, 5 bases remained unmatched. Per the germline V gene, CDR1 is SEHNR and CDR2 is FQNEAQ (reference sequence). This CDR3 has 15 amino acids. CDR3 amino acids: CASSLEPAGNNEQFF. The CDR3 DNA sequence: TGTGCCAGCAGCTTAGAGCCAGCGGGGAACAATGAGCAGTTCTTC.

This clonotype was observed a handful of times. This chain uses TRBV4-1 with TRBJ2-2; D gene unclear. Germline V gives CDR1 MGHRA, CDR2 YSYEKL. The CDR3 consists of 14 residues. V gave up 3 bases and J gave up 1 base, with 6 bases separating them. Here the CDR3 reads CASSQWVNTGELFF. DNA of the CDR3: TGCGCCAGCAGCCAGTGGGTGAACACCGGGGAGCTGTTTTTT.